Presented here are 2 T cell receptor beta chains from one specimen sequenced in a study of cytomegalovirus exposure and HLA in healthy donors. 60 Vbeta and 13 Jbeta primers were used in PCR. Using immunoSEQ multiplex PCR, the repertoire was profiled, and TCRdb retains in-frame clones only, with some absent. Of under 130,000 clones detected, approximately 80% appear once; the ten largest clones hold around 1.3%. The material sequenced was PBMCs. These receptors all come from a man aged 30 to 45 in good health and CMV-seronegative.

The gene calls are TRBV28 and TRBJ2-7, with D maybe TRBD2 (6 bases). The CDR3 sequence is 15 residues long. Deletions cut 7 bases from V and 0 bases from J, with 16 bases between. Germline values: CDR1 MDHEN, CDR2 SYDVKM. The CDR3 coding sequence is TGTGCCAGCACCAATCCCCCCGGGAGCTCCTACGAGCAGTACTTC. Translation gives CASTNPPGSSYEQYF. Full variable domain (remainder filled in from reference TRBV28 and TRBJ2-7): DVKVTQSSRYLVKRTGEKVFLECVQDMDHENMFWYRQDPGLGLRLIYFSYDVKMKEKGDIPEGYSVSREKKERFSLILESASTNQTSMYLCASTNPPGSSYEQYFGPGTRLTVT.

CDR3 nucleotide sequence: TGTGCCAGCAGTGCCGACCACAGGGGGATGAACACTGAAGCTTTCTTT. This sequence encodes CASSADHRGMNTEAFF. J is TRBJ1-1 and V is TRBV9, with 8 bases fitting TRBD1. Germline V gene data show CDR1 as SGDLS and CDR2 as YYNGEE. V gave up 5 bases and J gave up 0 bases; unmatched junction bases: 9. The CDR3 is 16 residues long.